This TCR beta chain was recorded in a study of blood T cell repertoires in COVID-19. The CDR3 runs to 13 residues. Trimming removed 6 bases from V and 7 bases from J, with 12 bases in between. Looked up from germline, CDR1 is SEHNR and CDR2 is FQNEAQ (reference sequence). Method: immunoSEQ multiplex PCR; TCRdb's copy keeps in-frame clones and lacks some. Here the sample spans about 210,000 clones, roughly nine tenths being singletons. The source material was peripheral blood. The V gene is TRBV7-9, the J gene TRBJ2-2; D may be TRBD1 (5 bases). The clonotype originates from a man aged 35-49 years with acute or convalescent COVID-19. The DNA for the CDR3 is TGTGCCAGCAGAACTCAGGGCGGCGGGGAGCTGTTTTTT. Translated, it gives CASRTQGGGELFF.